This T cell receptor beta chain was retrieved from a study of T-cell memory formation after mild COVID-19. The study, taken as a whole, reports: There was a balanced CD4/CD8 profile in clones contracting day 15 to 85, and later expanders leaned CD4+.

This clonotype has more than one count but fewer than ten. What it recognizes is unknown. TCRdb analysed the 5' RACE reads with MiXCR anew, one entry per CDR3 protein. The sample yields over 95,000 distinct CDR3 sequences, approximately 22% seen once. The CDR3 covers 13 residues. V was clipped by 3 bases and J by 8 bases, with 12 bases between them. Germline loops: CDR1 SGDLS, CDR2 YYNGEE. The chain links TRBV9 to TRBJ2-1, with unresolved D. The sequenced material came from PBMCs or a T cell subset sorted from them (not recorded which). This clonotype was obtained from a man younger than 35 who had mild COVID-19 (a few samples of this study predate the infection). Cell type and time point are not known. CDR3 sequence: CASSDDGIDEQFF. The CDR3 DNA is TGTGCCAGCAGCGACGATGGAATCGATGAGCAGTTCTTC. Combining the CDR3 with reference TRBV9 and TRBJ2-1 gives the whole variable domain DSGVTQTPKHLITATGQRVTLRCSPRSGDLSVYWYQQSLDQGLQFLIQYYNGEERAKGNILERFSAQQFPDLHSELNLSSLELGDSALYFCASSDDGIDEQFFGPGTRLTVL.